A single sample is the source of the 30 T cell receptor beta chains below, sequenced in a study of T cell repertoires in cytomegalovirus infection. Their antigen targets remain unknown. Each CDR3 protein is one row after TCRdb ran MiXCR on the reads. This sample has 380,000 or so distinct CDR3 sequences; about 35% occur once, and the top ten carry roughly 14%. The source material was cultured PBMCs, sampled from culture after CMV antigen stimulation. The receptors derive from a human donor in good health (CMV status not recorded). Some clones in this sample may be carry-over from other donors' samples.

The CDR3 loop reads CASRLQLNTEAFF. CDR3 bases: TGTGCCAGCAGGCTACAGCTGAACACTGAAGCTTTCTTT. This sequence joins TRBV6-2 or TRBV6-3 and TRBJ1-1; no clear D gene. There are 13 residues in the CDR3. The germline V gene encodes CDR1 MNHEY and CDR2 SVGEGT. The ends were cut back, 6 bases at V and 0 bases at J, with 8 bases in the middle.

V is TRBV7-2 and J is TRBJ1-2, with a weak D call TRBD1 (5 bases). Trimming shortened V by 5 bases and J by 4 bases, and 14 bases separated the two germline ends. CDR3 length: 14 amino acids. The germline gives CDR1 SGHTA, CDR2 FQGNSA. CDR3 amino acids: CASSPREGAYGYTF. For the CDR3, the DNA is TGTGCCAGCAGCCCAAGGGAAGGGGCCTATGGCTACACCTTC.

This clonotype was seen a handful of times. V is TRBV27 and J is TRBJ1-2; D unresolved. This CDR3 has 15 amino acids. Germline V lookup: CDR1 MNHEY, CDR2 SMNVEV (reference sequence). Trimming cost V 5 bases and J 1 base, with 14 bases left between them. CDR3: CASSPSSTINYGYTF. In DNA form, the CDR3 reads TGTGCCAGCAGTCCCAGCTCTACGATTAACTATGGCTACACCTTC.

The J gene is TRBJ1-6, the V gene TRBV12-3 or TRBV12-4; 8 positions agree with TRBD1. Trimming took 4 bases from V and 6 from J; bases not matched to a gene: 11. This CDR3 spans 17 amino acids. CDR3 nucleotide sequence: TGTGCCAGCAGTTCACTTATGGCCCAGGGGGCTAATTCACCCCTCCACTTT. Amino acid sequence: CASSSLMAQGANSPLHF.

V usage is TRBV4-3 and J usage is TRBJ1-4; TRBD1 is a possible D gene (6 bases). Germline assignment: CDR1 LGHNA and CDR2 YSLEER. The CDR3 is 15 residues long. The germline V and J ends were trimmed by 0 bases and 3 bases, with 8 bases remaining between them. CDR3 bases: TGCGCCAGCAGCCAAGATCAGGGGCCTAATGAAAAACTGTTTTTT. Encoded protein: CASSQDQGPNEKLFF.

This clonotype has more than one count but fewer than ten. CDR3 region: CSADRGRGTEAFF. The CDR3 DNA is TGCAGCGCAGACAGGGGTCGGGGCACTGAAGCTTTCTTT. The chain is built from TRBV29-1 and TRBJ1-1, with 8 bases lining up with TRBD1. The CDR3 covers 13 residues. Germline lookup yields CDR1 SQVTM and CDR2 ANQGSEA. The ends lost 7 bases at V and 4 bases at J; junction bases unmatched: 8.

The CDR3 sequence: CASSYGGQSNSPLHF. The CDR3 DNA reads as TGTGCCAGCAGTTACGGCGGGCAGAGTAATTCACCCCTCCACTTT. V is TRBV6-5 and J is TRBJ1-6, with D uncertain. The germline V gene has CDR1 MNHEY and CDR2 SVGAGI. V was clipped by 2 bases and J by 6 bases, with 11 bases between them. CDR3 size: 15 residues.

In DNA form, the CDR3 reads TGCAGCGTCCTCAGGGCCGGAGGGGAGCAGTACTTC. Translating it yields CSVLRAGGEQYF. The chain employs TRBV29-1 and TRBJ2-7, with a tentative D call TRBD2 (6 bases). V was pared by 6 bases and J by 7 bases, with 16 bases between. The germline V gene encodes CDR1 SQVTM and CDR2 ANQGSEA. CDR3 length: 12 amino acids.

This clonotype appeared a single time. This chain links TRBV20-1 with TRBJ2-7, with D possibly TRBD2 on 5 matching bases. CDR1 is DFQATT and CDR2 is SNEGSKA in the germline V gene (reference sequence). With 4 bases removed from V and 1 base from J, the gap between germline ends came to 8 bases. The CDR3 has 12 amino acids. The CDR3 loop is CSAKSGSYEQYF. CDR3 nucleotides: TGCAGTGCTAAGAGCGGATCCTACGAGCAGTACTTC.

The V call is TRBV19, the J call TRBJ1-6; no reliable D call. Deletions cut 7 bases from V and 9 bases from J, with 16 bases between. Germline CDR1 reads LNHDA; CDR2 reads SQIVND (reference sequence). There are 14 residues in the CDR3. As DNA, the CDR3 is TGTGCCAGTAACCAAGGTGCGGTTGGTTCACCCCTCCACTTT. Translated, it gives CASNQGAVGSPLHF.

CDR3 sequence: CASSSGTGWLRGELFF. The CDR3 region has the DNA TGTGCCAGCAGCTCCGGGACAGGTTGGCTGCGGGGAGAGCTGTTTTTT. The rearrangement uses TRBV6-5 and TRBJ2-2, with 8 bases fitting TRBD1. This CDR3 is built from 16 residues. Germline-derived CDR1 and CDR2 are MNHEY and SVGAGI. Trimming at V came to 6 bases and at J to 11 bases, leaving 17 bases not matched to a gene.

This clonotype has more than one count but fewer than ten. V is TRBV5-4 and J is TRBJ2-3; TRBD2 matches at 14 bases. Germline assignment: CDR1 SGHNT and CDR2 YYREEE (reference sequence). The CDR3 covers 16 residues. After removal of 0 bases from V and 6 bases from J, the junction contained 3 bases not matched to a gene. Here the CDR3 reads CASSLGLAGGDDTQYF. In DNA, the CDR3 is TGTGCCAGCAGCTTGGGACTAGCGGGAGGGGACGATACGCAGTATTTT. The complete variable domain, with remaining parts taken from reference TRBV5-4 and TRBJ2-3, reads ETGVTQSPTHLIKTRGQQVTLRCSSQSGHNTVSWYQQALGQGPQFIFQYYREEENGRGNFPPRFSGLQFPNYSSELNVNALELDDSALYLCASSLGLAGGDDTQYFGPGTRLTVL.

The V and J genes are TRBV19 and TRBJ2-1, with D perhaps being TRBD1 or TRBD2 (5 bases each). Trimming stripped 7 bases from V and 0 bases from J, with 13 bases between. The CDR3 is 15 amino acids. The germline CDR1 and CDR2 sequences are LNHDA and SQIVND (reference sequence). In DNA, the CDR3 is TGTGCCAGTACCTCGGGGCCAAGCTCCTACAATGAGCAGTTCTTC. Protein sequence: CASTSGPSSYNEQFF.

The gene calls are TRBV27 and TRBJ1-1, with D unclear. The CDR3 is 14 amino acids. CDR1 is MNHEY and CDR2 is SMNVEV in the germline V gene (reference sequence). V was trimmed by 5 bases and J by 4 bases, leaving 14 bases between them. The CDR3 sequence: CASSPGSLGTEAFF. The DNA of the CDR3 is TGTGCCAGCAGTCCCGGGAGCCTGGGCACTGAAGCTTTCTTT.

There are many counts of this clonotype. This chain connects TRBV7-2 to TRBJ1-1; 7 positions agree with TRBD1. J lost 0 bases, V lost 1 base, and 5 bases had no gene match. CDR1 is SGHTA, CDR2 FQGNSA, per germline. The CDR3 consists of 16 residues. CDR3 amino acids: CASSLGSGQLNTEAFF. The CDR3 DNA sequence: TGTGCCAGCAGCTTAGGGTCGGGACAGCTGAACACTGAAGCTTTCTTT.

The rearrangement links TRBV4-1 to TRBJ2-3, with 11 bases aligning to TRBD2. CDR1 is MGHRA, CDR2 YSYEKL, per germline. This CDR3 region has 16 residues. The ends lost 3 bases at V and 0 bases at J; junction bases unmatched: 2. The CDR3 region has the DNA TGCGCCAGCAGCCAGACTAGCGGGGCTAGCACAGATACGCAGTATTTT. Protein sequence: CASSQTSGASTDTQYF.

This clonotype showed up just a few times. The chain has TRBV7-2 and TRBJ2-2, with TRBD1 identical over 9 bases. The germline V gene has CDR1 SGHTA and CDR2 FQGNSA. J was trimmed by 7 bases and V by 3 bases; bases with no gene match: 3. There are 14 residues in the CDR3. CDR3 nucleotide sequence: TGTGCCAGCAGCTTGGGGACAGGGTTCGGGGAGCTGTTTTTT. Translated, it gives CASSLGTGFGELFF.

In DNA, the CDR3 is TGTGCCAGCAGTGTTAGGGGTGGCTATGGCTACACCTTC. Its translation is CASSVRGGYGYTF. V is TRBV6-1 and J is TRBJ1-2; possibly TRBD1 for D (5 bases). This CDR3 region has 13 residues. Trimming removed 4 bases at V and 4 bases at J, with 10 bases between. Germline-derived CDR1 and CDR2 are MNHNS and SASEGT.

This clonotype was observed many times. The CDR3 nucleotides are TGTGCCAGCAGCCCGAGGACAGGGAGTGCGAACACTGAAGCTTTCTTT. Translating gives CASSPRTGSANTEAFF. The chain joins TRBV7-8 to TRBJ1-1; the match to TRBD1 covers 8 bases. This CDR3 spans 16 amino acids. J lost 1 base, V lost 5 bases, and 9 bases had no gene match. Germline V lookup: CDR1 SGHVS, CDR2 FQNEAQ.

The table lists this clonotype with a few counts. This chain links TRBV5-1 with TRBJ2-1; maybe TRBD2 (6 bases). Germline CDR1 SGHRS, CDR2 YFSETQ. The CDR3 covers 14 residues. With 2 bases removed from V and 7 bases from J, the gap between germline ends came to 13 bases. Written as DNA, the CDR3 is TGCGCCAGCAGCTTAACGGGAGTAGGAAATGAGCAGTTCTTC. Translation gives CASSLTGVGNEQFF.

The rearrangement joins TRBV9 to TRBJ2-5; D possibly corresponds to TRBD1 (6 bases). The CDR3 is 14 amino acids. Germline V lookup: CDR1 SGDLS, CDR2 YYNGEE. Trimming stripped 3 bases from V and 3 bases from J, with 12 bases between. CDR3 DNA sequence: TGTGCCAGCAGCGCCTCGACAGGAAAAGAGACCCAGTACTTC. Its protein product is CASSASTGKETQYF.

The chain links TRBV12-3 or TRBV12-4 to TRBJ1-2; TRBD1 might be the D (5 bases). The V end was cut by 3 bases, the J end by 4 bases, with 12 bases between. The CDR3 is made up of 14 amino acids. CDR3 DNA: TGTGCCAGCAGTTTTTCCCAGGGACGCTATGGCTACACCTTC. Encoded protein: CASSFSQGRYGYTF.

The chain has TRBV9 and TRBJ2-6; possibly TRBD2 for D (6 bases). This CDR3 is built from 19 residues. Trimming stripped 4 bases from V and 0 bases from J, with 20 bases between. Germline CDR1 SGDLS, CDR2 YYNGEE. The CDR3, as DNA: TGTGCCAGCAGCCCCCAAGGGACGTTGGGGGGCTCTGGGGCCAACGTCCTGACTTTC. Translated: CASSPQGTLGGSGANVLTF.

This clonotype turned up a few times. In DNA form, the CDR3 reads TGTGCCAGCAGTTTCGCTAGCGGGACCACCGAGACCCAGTACTTC. This gives the protein CASSFASGTTETQYF. The chain links TRBV27 to TRBJ2-5; 9 bases agree with TRBD2. Losses at the gene ends were 3 bases for V and 5 bases for J; bases not matched to a gene: 7. The CDR3 runs to 15 residues. Germline CDR1 and CDR2: MNHEY and SMNVEV (reference sequence).

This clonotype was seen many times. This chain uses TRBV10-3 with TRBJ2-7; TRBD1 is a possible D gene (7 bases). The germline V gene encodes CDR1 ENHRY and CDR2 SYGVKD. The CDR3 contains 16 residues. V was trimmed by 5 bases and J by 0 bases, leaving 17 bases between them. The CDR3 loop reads CAISRVEGAGSYEQYF. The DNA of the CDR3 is TGTGCCATCAGTCGAGTGGAGGGGGCTGGCTCCTACGAGCAGTACTTC.

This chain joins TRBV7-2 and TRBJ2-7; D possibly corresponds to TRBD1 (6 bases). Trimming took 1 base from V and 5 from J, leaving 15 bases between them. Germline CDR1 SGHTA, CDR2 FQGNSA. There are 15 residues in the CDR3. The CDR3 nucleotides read TGTGCCAGCAGCTTAGAGGGACACGGAACCAACGAGCAGTACTTC. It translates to CASSLEGHGTNEQYF. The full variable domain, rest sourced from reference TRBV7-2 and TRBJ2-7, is GAGVSQSPSNKVTEKGKDVELRCDPISGHTALYWYRQSLGQGLEFLIYFQGNSAPDKSGLPSDRFSAERTGGSVSTLTIQRTQQEDSAVYLCASSLEGHGTNEQYFGPGTRLTVT.

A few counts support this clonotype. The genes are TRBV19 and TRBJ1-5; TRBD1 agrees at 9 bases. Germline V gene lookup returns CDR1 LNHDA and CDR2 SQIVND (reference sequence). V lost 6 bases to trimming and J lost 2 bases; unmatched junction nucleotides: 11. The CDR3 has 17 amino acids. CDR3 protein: CASRGGQGSRGNQPQHF. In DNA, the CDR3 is TGTGCCAGTAGGGGGGGACAGGGATCCCGTGGCAATCAGCCCCAGCATTTT.

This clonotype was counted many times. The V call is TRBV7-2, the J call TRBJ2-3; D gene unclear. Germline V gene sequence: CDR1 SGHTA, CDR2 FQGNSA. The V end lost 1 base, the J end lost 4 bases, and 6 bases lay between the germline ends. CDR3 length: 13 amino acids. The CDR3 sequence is CASSLDLSDTQYF. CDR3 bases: TGTGCCAGCAGCTTAGATTTGTCAGATACGCAGTATTTT.

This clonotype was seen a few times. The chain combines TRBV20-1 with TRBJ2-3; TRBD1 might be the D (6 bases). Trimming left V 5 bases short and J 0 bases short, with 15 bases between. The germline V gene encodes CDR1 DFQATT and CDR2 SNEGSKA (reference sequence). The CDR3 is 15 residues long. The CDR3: CSAPDSPASTDTQYF. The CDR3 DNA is TGCAGTGCTCCGGACAGCCCCGCGAGCACAGATACGCAGTATTTT.

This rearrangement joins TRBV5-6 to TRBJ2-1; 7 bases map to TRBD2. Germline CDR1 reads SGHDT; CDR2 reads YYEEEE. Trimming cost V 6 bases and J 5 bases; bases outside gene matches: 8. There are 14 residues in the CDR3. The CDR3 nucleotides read TGTGCCAGCACTTTCGGGGGGAAACACAATGAGCAGTTCTTC. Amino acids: CASTFGGKHNEQFF.